One sample yielded the 19 T cell receptor beta chains listed below, sequenced in a study of technical replicates of blood from several donors. Profiling relied on immunoSEQ multiplex PCR, and the TCRdb table lists in-frame clones only, not all of them. Of over 50,000 clones in the sample, about 87% were seen once. The material sequenced was PBMCs. The receptors derive from a human donor in good health. Some clones in this sample may be carry-over from other donors' samples.

The table lists this clone with a few counts. The chain employs TRBV6-1 and TRBJ1-4; D is uncertain. The CDR3 runs to 12 residues. From germline, CDR1 is MNHNS and CDR2 SASEGT. V lost 11 bases and J 5 bases, leaving 12 bases between the germline ends. The CDR3 loop reads CADRRANEKLFF. CDR3 nucleotide sequence: TGTGCCGACCGGCGGGCAAATGAAAAACTGTTTTTT.

The chain combines TRBV18 with TRBJ1-1, with 7 bases that match TRBD1. The CDR3 is 15 residues long. With V trimmed by 5 bases and J by 6 bases, 12 bases remained unmatched. Germline CDR1 reads KGHSH; CDR2 reads LQKENI. The CDR3 DNA sequence: TGTGCCAGCTCAACCTGGACAGGCGGAGGAGCTGAAGCTTTCTTT. The encoded protein is CASSTWTGGGAEAFF.

The V call is TRBV2, the J call TRBJ1-2, with 11 bases that match TRBD1. Germline V gene sequence: CDR1 SNHLY, CDR2 FYNNEI. The CDR3 runs to 16 residues. Trimming removed 3 bases from V and 6 bases from J; junction bases left unmatched: 9. The CDR3 bases are TGTGCCAGCAGTGAGGTCCGGACAGGGGGCCTCGATGGCTACACCTTC. Translated: CASSEVRTGGLDGYTF.

The chain carries TRBV6-1 and TRBJ2-1; maybe TRBD2 (6 bases). Germline CDR1 and CDR2: MNHNS and SASEGT. This CDR3 spans 18 amino acids. V gave up 1 base and J gave up 5 bases, with 21 bases separating them. CDR3: CASSEVPTGAGADNEQFF. The CDR3 DNA reads TGTGCCAGCAGTGAAGTCCCGACCGGAGCGGGCGCCGACAATGAGCAGTTCTTC.

This clone was recorded once. The chain is built from TRBV11-1 and TRBJ2-7; a weak D match, TRBD2 (6 bases). There are 15 residues in the CDR3. Trimming stripped 4 bases from V and 2 bases from J, with 15 bases between. Germline V gene data show CDR1 as SGHAT and CDR2 as FQDESV (reference sequence). CDR3 DNA: TGTGCCAGCAGCTCTACTAGCTTCCGAACCTACGAGCAGTACTTC. Translated, it gives CASSSTSFRTYEQYF. The full variable domain, in which reference TRBV11-1 and TRBJ2-7 provide the parts outside the CDR3, is EAEVAQSPRYKITEKSQAVAFWCDPISGHATLYWYRQILGQGPELLVQFQDESVVDDSQLPKDRFSAERLKGVDSTLKIQPAELGDSAMYLCASSSTSFRTYEQYFGPGTRLTVT.

The rearrangement joins TRBV6-1 to TRBJ2-1; 11 nucleotides line up with TRBD2. The CDR3 has 15 residues. V lost 4 bases and J lost 10; bases outside the gene matches: 9. Germline-derived CDR1 and CDR2 are MNHNS and SASEGT. CDR3 DNA: TGTGCCAGCAGTGGTAGCGGGGGGGAGTTAGGCGAGCAGTTCTTC. Translating gives CASSGSGGELGEQFF.

The V call is TRBV5-1, the J call TRBJ1-4; D perhaps matches TRBD1 (6 bases). Trimming cost V 0 bases and J 7 bases, with 16 bases left between them. Germline V gene sequence: CDR1 SGHRS, CDR2 YFSETQ. There are 16 residues in the CDR3. CDR3: CASSLAWDTSGEKLFF. DNA for the CDR3: TGCGCCAGCAGCTTGGCTTGGGACACAAGCGGTGAAAAACTGTTTTTT.

This chain links TRBV5-1 with TRBJ2-3; 9 bases line up with TRBD2. The CDR3 spans 14 residues. The ends lost 5 bases at V and 5 bases at J; junction bases unmatched: 6. CDR1 and CDR2 (germline): SGHRS, YFSETQ. CDR3: CASSPLAGEDTQYF. CDR3 nucleotide sequence: TGCGCCAGCAGTCCTTTAGCGGGGGAAGATACGCAGTATTTT.

This clone was detected once. V and J are TRBV6-1 and TRBJ1-5; TRBD1 might be the D (6 bases). This CDR3 contains 16 residues. Trimming removed 3 bases from V and 2 bases from J, with 14 bases in between. Per germline, CDR1 MNHNS and CDR2 SASEGT. The CDR3: CASSDDRRGGNQPQHF. CDR3 DNA: TGTGCCAGCAGTGATGACAGGCGAGGGGGCAATCAGCCCCAGCATTTT.

This clone was seen only a few times. The chain links TRBV2 to TRBJ1-5; tentative D call: TRBD1 (5 bases). Germline loops: CDR1 SNHLY, CDR2 FYNNEI. CDR3 length: 14 residues. The V end lost 5 bases, the J end lost 4 bases, and 12 bases lay between the germline ends. DNA of the CDR3: TGTGCCAGCAGTTGGGTATCAGGGAATCAGCCCCAGCATTTT. Amino acid sequence: CASSWVSGNQPQHF.

The chain couples TRBV19 to TRBJ1-3; D ambiguous. Trimming shortened V by 10 bases and J by 2 bases, and 15 bases separated the two germline ends. Germline V gene sequence: CDR1 LNHDA, CDR2 SQIVND (reference sequence). CDR3 length equals 14 residues. This chain's CDR3 is CATKRDEAGNTIYF. CDR3 in DNA: TGTGCCACCAAGAGGGATGAAGCTGGAAACACCATATATTTT.

A note on this clone: Compared with germline, one end of the junction differs, possibly owing to a read error. The gene calls are TRBV7-9 and TRBJ2-7; 8 bases are shared with TRBD2. The CDR3 is 15 residues long. CDR1 and CDR2 (germline): SEHNR, FQNEAQ (reference sequence). The CDR3 nucleotides are TGTGCCAGCAGCTCATGGGGGACTAGTTCCTCCGAGCAGTACTTC. Encoded protein: CASSSWGTSSSEQYF.

The V gene is TRBV21-1, the J gene TRBJ1-6; the DNA was not used to check the table's D call, TRBD1. TRBV21-1 is described as a pseudogene. The CDR3 is 15 residues long. The CDR3 DNA is TGTGCCAGCAGCAAACACAGGGGGCTCAATTCACCCCTCCACTTT. Its translation is CASSKHRGLNSPLHF.

The CDR3 spells CASSDMSGPQHF. The CDR3 nucleotides read TGTGCCAGCAGCGACATGTCAGGGCCCCAGCATTTT. The V gene is TRBV7-3, the J gene TRBJ1-5; D unclear. Deletions cut 5 bases from V and 9 bases from J, with 11 bases between. Germline-derived CDR1 and CDR2 are SGHTA and FQGTGA. The CDR3 sequence is 12 residues long.

This chain connects TRBV7-6 to TRBJ2-5; D is undetermined. With 2 bases removed from V and 2 bases from J, the gap between germline ends came to 9 bases. Germline V lookup: CDR1 SGHVS, CDR2 FNYEAQ. CDR3 length equals 14 residues. DNA of the CDR3: TGTGCCAGCAGCTTAATCAAGAGACAAGAGACCCAGTACTTC. It is translated as CASSLIKRQETQYF.

V usage is TRBV5-1 and J usage is TRBJ2-3, with 10 bases identical to TRBD2. This CDR3 region has 16 residues. The V gene's germline CDR1 is SGHRS and CDR2 YFSETQ. Trimming cost V 0 bases and J 6 bases; bases outside gene matches: 7. In DNA, the CDR3 is TGCGCCAGCAGCTTGGGACTAGCGGGTATGAAGGATACGCAGTATTTT. Its protein is CASSLGLAGMKDTQYF.

The CDR3 coding sequence is TGCGCCAGCAGCTTACTTGACAGGGGCGAGCAGTACTTC. Translation gives CASSLLDRGEQYF. The V call is TRBV5-1, the J call TRBJ2-7; 8 bases line up with TRBD1. The CDR3 is made up of 13 amino acids. Germline CDR1 and CDR2: SGHRS and YFSETQ. V trimming: 2 bases; J trimming: 6 bases; junction bases outside the gene matches: 4.

This clone was counted between two and nine times. This rearrangement joins TRBV4-3 to TRBJ1-5; D remains unclear. The CDR3 totals 15 residues. CDR1 is LGHNA, CDR2 YSLEER, per germline. Trimming removed 0 bases from V and 4 bases from J, with 10 bases in between. The CDR3 protein is CASSQEVGRNQPQHF. The CDR3 DNA is TGCGCCAGCAGCCAAGAAGTTGGCAGAAATCAGCCCCAGCATTTT.

The chain joins TRBV6-5 to TRBJ2-7; D not resolved. This CDR3 comprises 13 residues. Germline values: CDR1 MNHEY, CDR2 SVGAGI. Trimming took 0 bases from V and 4 from J, leaving 7 bases between them. The CDR3 loop reads CASSYSTGYEQYF. For the CDR3, the DNA is TGTGCCAGCAGTTACTCGACCGGGTACGAGCAGTACTTC.